This is a list of T cell receptor beta chains from one sample in a study of blood T cell repertoires in COVID-19. Some clones are missing from TCRdb's copy, which holds only in-frame ones; the method was immunoSEQ multiplex PCR. The sample includes about 270,000 clones, approximately 80% seen only once; the top ten take less than 10%. Sample: peripheral blood. The source is a human donor in a cohort sampled during active COVID-19. The CDR3 runs from the conserved cysteine through the conserved F or W. A D gene is named only where the DNA matches it firmly. A clone size is listed for some rows: how often the clone was seen (once, few, many), or a class if it is expanded.

J,size,D,V,DNA,CDR3
TRBJ1-3,NA,NA,TRBV9,TGTGCCAGCAGCGTAGAGTGGGGACTCTCTGGAAACACCATATATTTT,CASSVEWGLSGNTIYF
TRBJ1-2,NA,NA,TRBV7-9,TGTGCCAGCAGCTTAGGCGGGACCGGGGACTATGGCTACACCTTC,CASSLGGTGDYGYTF
TRBJ1-2,NA,NA,TRBV27,TGTGCCAGCAGCAAACAGGGATCCGTCTTCTATGGCTACACCTTC,CASSKQGSVFYGYTF
TRBJ1-5,once,NA,TRBV5-1,TGCGCCAGCAGCCCGGGGGGGAAGAGCAATCAGCCCCAGCATTTT,CASSPGGKSNQPQHF
TRBJ2-1,once,NA,TRBV27,TGTGCCAGCAGGTCGGGTCTCTCCTACAATGAGCAGTTCTTC,CASRSGLSYNEQFF
TRBJ2-7,NA,NA,TRBV10-3,TGTGCCATCAGTGACACTTCCTACGAGCAGTACTTC,CAISDTSYEQYF
TRBJ1-1,NA,NA,TRBV5-4,TGTGCCAGCAGCTCTAGCAAGAACACTGAAGCTTTCTTT,CASSSSKNTEAFF
TRBJ2-1,NA,NA,TRBV5-1,TGCGCCAGCAGCAATGGGGCCCAATACAATGAGCAGTTCTTC,CASSNGAQYNEQFF
TRBJ2-7,NA,TRBD2,TRBV6-1,TGTGCCAGCAGTGAAGCGGTCTGGAGGCGGGGGGCGGTTTACGAGCAGTACTTC,CASSEAVWRRGAVYEQYF
TRBJ2-6,NA,TRBD2,TRBV29-1,TGCAGCGTGGCTGAGACTAGCGGGAGGACCGGGGCCAACGTCCTGACTTTC,CSVAETSGRTGANVLTF
TRBJ1-2,few,NA,TRBV28,TGTGCCAGCAGTTTTTCCTTCAGGGCTAACTATGGCTACACCTTC,CASSFSFRANYGYTF
TRBJ2-2,NA,NA,TRBV4-3,TGCGCCAGCAGCCAAGATTGGGGGGCCGGGGAGCTGTTTTTT,CASSQDWGAGELFF
TRBJ2-5,NA,TRBD1,TRBV24-1,TGTGCCACCAGCCTAACAGGGGGAGAGACCCAGTACTTC,CATSLTGGETQYF
TRBJ2-2,NA,NA,TRBV13,TGTGCCAGCAGCTTGGGCCTTATGGACACCGGGGAGCTGTTTTTT,CASSLGLMDTGELFF
TRBJ1-1,NA,NA,TRBV14,TGTGCCAGCAGCCAAGTTTTCGGGGGAACTGAAGCTTTCTTT,CASSQVFGGTEAFF
TRBJ2-1,NA,TRBD2,TRBV9,TGTGCCAGCAGCGTAGCGGGGGGGCATGTTGAGCAGTTCTTC,CASSVAGGHVEQFF
TRBJ1-4,NA,NA,TRBV7-8,TGTGCCAGCAGCTTCGACAGGCGAGAAAAACTGTTTTTT,CASSFDRREKLFF
TRBJ2-5,NA,NA,TRBV11-2,TGTGCCAGCAGCCCGCCGTGGGGGGTTAACTCCGAGACCCAGTACTTC,CASSPPWGVNSETQYF
TRBJ1-5,NA,NA,TRBV6-2/TRBV6-3,TGTGCCAGCAGCGCGGGGCGGTATAGCAATCAGCCCCAGCATTTT,CASSAGRYSNQPQHF
TRBJ1-5,NA,NA,TRBV29-1,TGCAGCGTTGGATCGGGTGACAATCAGCCCCAGCATTTT,CSVGSGDNQPQHF
TRBJ2-5,NA,NA,TRBV5-1,TGCGCCAGCAGTCTGGGAGATGAGACCCAGTACTTC,CASSLGDETQYF
TRBJ1-1,NA,NA,TRBV6-5,TGTGCCAGCAGTAGGGGTGGTGAAGCTTTCTTT,CASSRGGEAFF
TRBJ1-4,few,TRBD1,TRBV5-1,TGCGCCAGCAGCTTGGTCCCGATGGGCAGGGGGATCAATGAAAAACTGTTTTTT,CASSLVPMGRGINEKLFF